Each of the 29 T cell receptor beta chains below was sequenced from the same sample in a study of control samples from healthy donors and cancer patients. Clones were read by immunoSEQ multiplex PCR, and TCRdb kept only the in-frame ones, dropping some. There are roughly 52,000 clones in the sample; around 97% occur only once, and 1.5% to 2% lies in the top ten. Sequenced: blood. These receptors were collected from a woman under 40 in good health.

A single count supports this clone. The chain recombines TRBV30 with TRBJ1-1; D not resolved. The V and J ends lost 0 bases and 1 base respectively, with 15 bases between them. Germline V gene sequence: CDR1 GTSNPN, CDR2 SVGIG (reference sequence). The CDR3 has 16 residues. The CDR3 here is CAWSVPRPRQNTEAFF. CDR3 DNA sequence: TGTGCCTGGAGTGTACCCCGACCAAGACAGAACACTGAAGCTTTCTTT. Supplemented by reference TRBV30 and TRBJ1-1, the full variable domain reads SQTIHQWPATLVQPVGSPLSLECTVEGTSNPNLYWYRQAAGRGLQLLFYSVGIGQISSEVPQNLSASRPQDRQFILSSKKLLLSDSGFYLCAWSVPRPRQNTEAFFGQGTRLTVV.

The V gene is TRBV7-9, the J gene TRBJ1-2; 9 positions match TRBD1. The CDR3 loop spans 13 amino acids. Germline V lookup: CDR1 SEHNR, CDR2 FQNEAQ (reference sequence). The J segment lost 6 bases and the V segment lost 5 bases, leaving 4 bases of the junction unmatched. The CDR3 sequence is CASSKRTGDGYTF. CDR3 DNA: TGTGCCAGCAGCAAAAGGACAGGGGATGGCTACACCTTC.

This clone was seen only once. The V gene is TRBV7-8, the J gene TRBJ2-1, with 10 bases fitting TRBD2. The CDR3 covers 17 residues. Germline V CDR1 and CDR2: SGHVS, FQNEAQ. Trimming cost V 7 bases and J 8 bases; bases outside gene matches: 17. The CDR3 DNA follows: TGTGCCAGCACCACTCGAACGGGACTAGCGAGTCGTCATGAGCAGTTCTTC. It specifies CASTTRTGLASRHEQFF. The full variable domain, with the rest looked up from reference TRBV7-8 and TRBJ2-1, is GAGVSQSPRYKVAKRGQDVALRCDPISGHVSLFWYQQALGQGPEFLTYFQNEAQLDKSGLPSDRFFAERPEGSVSTLKIQRTQQEDSAVYLCASTTRTGLASRHEQFFGPGTRLTVL.

The genes are TRBV12-3 or TRBV12-4 and TRBJ2-7; tentative D call: TRBD2 (5 bases). This CDR3 spans 12 amino acids. The V end was cut by 5 bases, the J end by 2 bases, with 7 bases between. CDR3 loop: CASSPGAYEQYF. The CDR3 DNA reads TGTGCCAGCAGTCCCGGGGCCTACGAGCAGTACTTC.

The rearrangement links TRBV4-2 to TRBJ2-3, with TRBD2 matching 7 bases. V shed 0 bases, J shed 5 bases, and the junction held 2 bases outside the gene matches. Per the germline V gene, CDR1 is LGHNA and CDR2 is YNFKEQ. This CDR3 comprises 14 residues. CDR3 residues: CASSQEGGGDTQYF. CDR3 bases: TGTGCCAGCAGCCAAGAGGGGGGGGGAGATACGCAGTATTTT.

This chain connects TRBV28 to TRBJ1-6; perhaps TRBD1 as D (5 bases). This CDR3 has 16 amino acids. Trimming removed 6 bases at V and 0 bases at J, with 12 bases between. Germline-derived CDR1 and CDR2 are MDHEN and SYDVKM. Written as DNA, the CDR3 is TGTGCCAGCAGCCCGAGTGGGGGCTCCTATAATTCACCCCTCCACTTT. This sequence encodes CASSPSGGSYNSPLHF.

The chain links TRBV9 to TRBJ2-3; the match to TRBD2 covers 13 bases. This CDR3 spans 15 amino acids. Germline CDR1 is SGDLS and CDR2 is YYNGEE. With 3 bases clipped from V and 4 bases from J, the junction kept 2 bases outside the gene matches. CDR3 in DNA: TGTGCCAGCAGCGCCGGGACTAGCGGGGCAGATACGCAGTATTTT. Its translation: CASSAGTSGADTQYF.

The genes are TRBV15 and TRBJ2-3, with a tentative D call TRBD1 (5 bases). Per germline, CDR1 LNHNV and CDR2 YYDKDF (reference sequence). The CDR3 is 14 amino acids. Trimming took off 3 bases at V and 1 base at J, with 8 bases between the two ends. The CDR3 nucleotides are TGTGCCACCAGCAGCATAGGGGGCACAGATACGCAGTATTTT. It specifies CATSSIGGTDTQYF.

This sequence joins TRBV27 and TRBJ1-1; maybe TRBD1 (5 bases). From germline, CDR1 is MNHEY and CDR2 SMNVEV (reference sequence). This CDR3 region has 15 residues. Between the trimmed V and J ends, which lost 2 bases and 6 bases, there was a span of 16 bases. DNA of the CDR3: TGTGCCAGCAGTTTAGTGGCAGAAAAAGGGGCTGAAGCTTTCTTT. Its translation: CASSLVAEKGAEAFF.

A single count supports this clone. The rearrangement links TRBV7-9 to TRBJ1-3; no clear D gene. Trimming shortened V by 5 bases and J by 4 bases, and 12 bases separated the two germline ends. Germline-derived CDR1 and CDR2 are SEHNR and FQNEAQ (reference sequence). This CDR3 contains 14 residues. Here the CDR3 DNA reads TGTGCCAGCAGCACGCCGGTTGTCGGAAACACCATATATTTT. Its protein product is CASSTPVVGNTIYF.

The chain combines TRBV6-6 with TRBJ1-5, with 8 bases identical to TRBD1. Looked up from germline, CDR1 is MNHNY and CDR2 is SVGAGI (reference sequence). The CDR3 extends over 14 amino acids. The J segment lost 5 bases and the V segment lost 4 bases, leaving 4 bases of the junction unmatched. The CDR3 bases are TGTGCCAGCAGTTTACAGGGGGATCATCAGCCCCAGCATTTT. Its protein product is CASSLQGDHQPQHF.

The V and J genes are TRBV19 and TRBJ1-5; tentatively, D is TRBD1 (5 bases). The CDR3 length is 15 residues. V was shortened by 3 bases and J by 2 bases, with 11 bases between the two germline ends. Germline lookup yields CDR1 LNHDA and CDR2 SQIVND (reference sequence). In DNA form, the CDR3 reads TGTGCCAGTAGTATTTGGGGCGCTGGCAATCAGCCCCAGCATTTT. Protein product: CASSIWGAGNQPQHF.

This rearrangement joins TRBV2 to TRBJ1-4; D may be TRBD1 (6 bases). The germline V and J ends were trimmed by 2 bases and 7 bases, with 11 bases remaining between them. The length of the CDR3 is 14 residues. Germline V CDR1 and CDR2: SNHLY, FYNNEI. This CDR3 is CASSERGAGEKLFF. The CDR3 nucleotides are TGTGCCAGCAGTGAACGGGGGGCTGGTGAAAAACTGTTTTTT.

V usage is TRBV11-2 and J usage is TRBJ1-2, with D tentatively TRBD1 (6 bases). Trimming took off 4 bases at V and 0 bases at J, with 15 bases between the two ends. Germline V gene data show CDR1 as SGHAT and CDR2 as FQNNGV. This CDR3 has 16 residues. The DNA of the CDR3 is TGTGCCAGCAGCTCACGGGGGCTGGCAGCTAACTATGGCTACACCTTC. This translates into CASSSRGLAANYGYTF.

The chain has TRBV24-1 and TRBJ1-4; possible D gene TRBD1, 5 bases. The CDR3 extends over 14 amino acids. Germline V gives CDR1 KGHDR, CDR2 SFDVKD. Trimming removed 3 bases at V and 6 bases at J, with 10 bases between. DNA of the CDR3: TGTGCCACCAGTGATGGACGGGGGGATGAAAAACTGTTTTTT. Its protein is CATSDGRGDEKLFF.

The V and J genes are TRBV5-1 and TRBJ1-6, with D perhaps TRBD1 (6 bases). V lost 5 bases to trimming and J lost 10 bases, with 10 bases between them. The CDR3 extends over 12 amino acids. CDR1 is SGHRS and CDR2 is YFSETQ in the germline V gene. CDR3 bases: TGCGCCAGCAGTCAGGGGACGTCACCCCTCCACTTT. Protein: CASSQGTSPLHF.

This clone has a single count. The chain couples TRBV5-6 to TRBJ1-1; D remains unclear. From germline, CDR1 is SGHDT and CDR2 YYEEEE. This CDR3 has 14 amino acids. V lost 2 bases and J 1 base, leaving 9 bases between the germline ends. The CDR3 is CASSLGKANTEAFF. CDR3 nucleotide sequence: TGTGCCAGCAGCTTAGGGAAAGCGAACACTGAAGCTTTCTTT.

This clone showed up just once. The gene calls are TRBV7-9 and TRBJ2-7; maybe TRBD1 (5 bases). CDR3 length: 14 amino acids. V was clipped by 2 bases and J by 0 bases, with 8 bases between them. CDR1 and CDR2 (germline): SEHNR, FQNEAQ (reference sequence). The CDR3 loop is CASSLQGSSYEQYF. The CDR3 bases are TGTGCCAGCAGCTTACAGGGAAGCTCCTACGAGCAGTACTTC.

The rearrangement uses TRBV13 and TRBJ1-1, with D unclear. V lost 5 bases and J 0 bases, leaving 16 bases between the germline ends. Germline lookup yields CDR1 PRHDT and CDR2 FYEKMQ (reference sequence). The CDR3 has 16 amino acids. CDR3 amino acids: CASSDGMGALNTEAFF. CDR3 nucleotides: TGTGCCAGCAGCGATGGGATGGGAGCCCTGAACACTGAAGCTTTCTTT.

The rearrangement links TRBV7-2 to TRBJ1-5; D ambiguous. The CDR3 consists of 13 residues. The germline CDR1 and CDR2 sequences are SGHTA and FQGNSA. Trimming stripped 3 bases from V and 1 base from J, with 4 bases between. CDR3 DNA: TGTGCCAGCAGCTTGGCCAGCAATCAGCCCCAGCATTTT. Its translation is CASSLASNQPQHF.

J is TRBJ1-1 and V is TRBV30, with TRBD1 matching 7 bases. Per the germline V gene, CDR1 is GTSNPN and CDR2 is SVGIG (reference sequence). J was trimmed by 4 bases and V by 1 base; bases with no gene match: 3. CDR3 length: 13 amino acids. This CDR3 reads CAWSDRGFTEAFF. In DNA form, the CDR3 reads TGTGCCTGGAGTGACAGGGGTTTCACTGAAGCTTTCTTT.

The chain is built from TRBV28 and TRBJ1-5; the match to TRBD1 covers 9 bases. V trimming: 2 bases; J trimming: 2 bases; junction bases outside the gene matches: 7. Germline-derived CDR1 and CDR2 are MDHEN and SYDVKM. The CDR3 runs to 17 residues. CDR3 region: CASSLRTGVGGNQPQHF. CDR3 bases: TGTGCCAGCAGTTTAAGGACAGGGGTCGGGGGCAATCAGCCCCAGCATTTT.

The chain has TRBV10-2 and TRBJ2-7; the D call may be TRBD1 or TRBD2 (6 bases each). Germline V CDR1 and CDR2: WSHSY, SAAADI. Trimming took off 6 bases at V and 0 bases at J, with 18 bases between the two ends. The CDR3 has 16 amino acids. The CDR3 bases are TGCGCCAGCAGCCACAGGGAGGCACTCCGCTCCTACGAGCAGTACTTC. Translation: CASSHREALRSYEQYF.

The CDR3 here is CASSPETWGYTF. The CDR3 nucleotides are TGTGCCAGCTCACCGGAGACTTGGGGCTACACCTTC. This chain connects TRBV18 to TRBJ1-2; D call uncertain. Trimming pared 3 bases from V and 8 bases from J, leaving 10 bases between. Germline V gene data show CDR1 as KGHSH and CDR2 as LQKENI. There are 12 residues in the CDR3.

This clone came up once. The chain uses TRBV4-2 and TRBJ2-1; 8 positions agree with TRBD2. The CDR3 is 16 residues long. Germline values: CDR1 LGHNA, CDR2 YNFKEQ. With V trimmed by 1 base and J by 8 bases, 10 bases remained unmatched. DNA of the CDR3: TGTGCCAGCAGCCAAGGTTCTAGCGGGTTGGATGATGAGCAGTTCTTC. It encodes CASSQGSSGLDDEQFF.

This clone was seen a few times. V usage is TRBV27 and J usage is TRBJ2-3, with no clear D. The CDR3 runs 13 residues. Trimming cost V 2 bases and J 3 bases, with 6 bases left between them. From germline, CDR1 is MNHEY and CDR2 SMNVEV (reference sequence). The CDR3 nucleotides are TGTGCCAGCAGTTTAACTCGAACAGATACGCAGTATTTT. Residues: CASSLTRTDTQYF.

The chain uses TRBV30 and TRBJ2-7; D ambiguous. The germline V gene has CDR1 GTSNPN and CDR2 SVGIG (reference sequence). This CDR3 spans 12 amino acids. Trimming pared 0 bases from V and 4 bases from J, leaving 7 bases between. The DNA of the CDR3 is TGTGCCTGGAGTGTGCAGCAATACGAGCAGTACTTC. Translated: CAWSVQQYEQYF.

Comments on this clone: At one end, the junction sequence differs from germline, possibly due to a read error. The rearrangement uses TRBV7-7 and TRBJ2-3, with D unresolved. This CDR3 has 13 amino acids. Per germline, CDR1 SSHAT and CDR2 FNYEAQ (reference sequence). CDR3 sequence reads: CASSPATWDTQYF. The DNA for the CDR3 is TGTGCTAGCAGCCCAGCTACGTGGGATACGCAGTATTTT.

The CDR3 spells CASSFGDYNEQFF. The CDR3 region has the DNA TGTGCCAGCAGTTTCGGGGATTACAATGAGCAGTTCTTC. The V call is TRBV12-3 or TRBV12-4, the J call TRBJ2-1, with D tentatively TRBD2 (5 bases). This CDR3 has 13 amino acids. The ends were cut back, 3 bases at V and 4 bases at J, with 7 bases in the middle.